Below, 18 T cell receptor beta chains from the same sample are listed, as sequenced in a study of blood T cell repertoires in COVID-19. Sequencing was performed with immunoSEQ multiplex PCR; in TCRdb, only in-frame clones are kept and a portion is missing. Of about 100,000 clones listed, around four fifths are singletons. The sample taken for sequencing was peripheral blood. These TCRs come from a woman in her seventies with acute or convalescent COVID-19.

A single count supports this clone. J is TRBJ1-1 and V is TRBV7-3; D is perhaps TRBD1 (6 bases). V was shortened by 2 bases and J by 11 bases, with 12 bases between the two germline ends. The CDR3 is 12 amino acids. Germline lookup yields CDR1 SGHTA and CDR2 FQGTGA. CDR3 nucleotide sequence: TGTGCCAGCAGCTTACCGGGGGGCGACGCTTTCTTT. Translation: CASSLPGGDAFF.

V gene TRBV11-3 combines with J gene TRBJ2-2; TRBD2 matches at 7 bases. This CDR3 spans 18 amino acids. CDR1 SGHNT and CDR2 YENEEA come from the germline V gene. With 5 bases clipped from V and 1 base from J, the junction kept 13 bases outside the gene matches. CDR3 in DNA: TGTGCCAGCAGCCGATCAACTAGCGTCGGCGAGAACACCGGGGAGCTGTTTTTT. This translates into CASSRSTSVGENTGELFF.

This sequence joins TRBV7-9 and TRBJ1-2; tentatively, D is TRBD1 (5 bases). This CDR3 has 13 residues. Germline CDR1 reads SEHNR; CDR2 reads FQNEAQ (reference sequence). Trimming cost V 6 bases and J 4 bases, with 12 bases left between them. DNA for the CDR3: TGTGCCAGCAGTCCCGTGGGGCCCTATGGCTACACCTTC. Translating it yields CASSPVGPYGYTF.

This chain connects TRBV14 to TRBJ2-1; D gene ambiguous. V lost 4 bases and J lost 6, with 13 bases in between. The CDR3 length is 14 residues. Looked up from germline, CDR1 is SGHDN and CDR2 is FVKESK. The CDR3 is CASSLLGVPNEQFF. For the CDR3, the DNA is TGTGCCAGCAGCCTTCTAGGAGTGCCCAATGAGCAGTTCTTC.

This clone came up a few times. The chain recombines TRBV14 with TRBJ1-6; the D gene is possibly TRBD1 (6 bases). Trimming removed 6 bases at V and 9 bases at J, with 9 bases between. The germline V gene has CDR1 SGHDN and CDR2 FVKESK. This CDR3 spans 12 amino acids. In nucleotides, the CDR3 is TGTGCCAGCAGACAACAGGGTTCACCCCTCCACTTT. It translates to CASRQQGSPLHF.

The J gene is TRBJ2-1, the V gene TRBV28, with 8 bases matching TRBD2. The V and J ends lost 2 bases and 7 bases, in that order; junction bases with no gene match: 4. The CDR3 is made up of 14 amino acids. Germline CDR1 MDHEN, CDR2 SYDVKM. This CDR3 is CASSLPGGINEQFF. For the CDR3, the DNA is TGTGCCAGCAGTTTACCGGGGGGGATTAATGAGCAGTTCTTC.

The chain's CDR3 is CASSGGGRDSNQPQHF. CDR3 DNA sequence: TGTGCCAGCAGCGGGGGGGGCAGAGATAGCAATCAGCCCCAGCATTTT. This chain uses TRBV7-8 with TRBJ1-5; weak D call: TRBD1 (6 bases). There are 16 residues in the CDR3. Per germline, CDR1 SGHVS and CDR2 FQNEAQ. The ends were cut back, 5 bases at V and 0 bases at J, with 14 bases in the middle.

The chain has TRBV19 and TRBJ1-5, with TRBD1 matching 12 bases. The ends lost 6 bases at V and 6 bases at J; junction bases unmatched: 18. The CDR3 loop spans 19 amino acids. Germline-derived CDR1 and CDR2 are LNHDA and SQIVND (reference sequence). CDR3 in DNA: TGTGCCAGTAGACCCCGGCCGGGGACAGGGGGCGAAGTAGGTCAGCCCCAGCATTTT. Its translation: CASRPRPGTGGEVGQPQHF.

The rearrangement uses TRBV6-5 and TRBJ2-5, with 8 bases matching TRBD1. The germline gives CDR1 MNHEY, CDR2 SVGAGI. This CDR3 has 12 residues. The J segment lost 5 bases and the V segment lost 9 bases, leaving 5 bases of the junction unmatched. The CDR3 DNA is TGTGCCAGTCAGGCAGGGGGCGAGACCCAGTACTTC. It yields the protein CASQAGGETQYF.

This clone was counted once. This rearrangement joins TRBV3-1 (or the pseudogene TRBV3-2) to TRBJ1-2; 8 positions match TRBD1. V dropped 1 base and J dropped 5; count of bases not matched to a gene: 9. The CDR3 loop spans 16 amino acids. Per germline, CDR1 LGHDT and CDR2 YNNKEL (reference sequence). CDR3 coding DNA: TGTGCCAGCAGCCAAGGCGAGGACAGGGATTTGTATGGCTACACCTTC. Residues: CASSQGEDRDLYGYTF.

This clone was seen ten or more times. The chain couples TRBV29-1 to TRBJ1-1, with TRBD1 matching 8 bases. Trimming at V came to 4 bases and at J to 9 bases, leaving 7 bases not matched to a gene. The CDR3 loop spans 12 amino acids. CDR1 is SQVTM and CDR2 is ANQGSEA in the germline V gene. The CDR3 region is CSVGTGPPQAFF. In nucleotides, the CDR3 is TGCAGCGTTGGGACAGGGCCGCCCCAAGCTTTCTTT.

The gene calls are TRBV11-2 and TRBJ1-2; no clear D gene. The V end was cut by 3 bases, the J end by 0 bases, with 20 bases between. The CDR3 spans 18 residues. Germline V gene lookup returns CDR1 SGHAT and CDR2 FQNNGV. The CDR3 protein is CASSFLSAGATSNYGYTF. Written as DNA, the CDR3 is TGTGCCAGCAGCTTTCTCTCCGCAGGCGCCACCTCTAACTATGGCTACACCTTC.

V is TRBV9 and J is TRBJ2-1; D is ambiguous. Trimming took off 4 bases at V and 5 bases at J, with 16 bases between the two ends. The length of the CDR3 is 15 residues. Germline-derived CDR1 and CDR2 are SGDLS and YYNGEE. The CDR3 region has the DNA TGTGCCAGCAGCTCCAGTTTAGGAGCCGACAATGAGCAGTTCTTC. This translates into CASSSSLGADNEQFF.

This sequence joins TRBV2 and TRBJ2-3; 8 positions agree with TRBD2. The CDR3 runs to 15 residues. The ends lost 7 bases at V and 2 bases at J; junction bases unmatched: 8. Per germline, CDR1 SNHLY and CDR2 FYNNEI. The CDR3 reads CASKVARGVTDTQYF. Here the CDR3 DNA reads TGTGCCAGCAAGGTCGCGCGGGGGGTCACAGATACGCAGTATTTT.

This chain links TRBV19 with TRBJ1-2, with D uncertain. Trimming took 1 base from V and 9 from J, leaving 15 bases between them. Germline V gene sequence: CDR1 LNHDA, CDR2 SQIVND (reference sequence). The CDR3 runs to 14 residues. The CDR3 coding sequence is TGTGCCAGTAGTATAGGAGAAACGGGGATGAGCTACACCTTC. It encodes CASSIGETGMSYTF.

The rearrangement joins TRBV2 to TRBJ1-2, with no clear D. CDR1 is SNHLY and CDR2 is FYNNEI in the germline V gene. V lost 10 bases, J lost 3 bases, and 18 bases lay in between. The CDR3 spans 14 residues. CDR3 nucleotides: TGTGCCACCCTCTTCGATAGCTCACACTATGGCTACACCTTC. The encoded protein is CATLFDSSHYGYTF. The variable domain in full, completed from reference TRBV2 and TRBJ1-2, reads EPEVTQTPSHQVTQMGQEVILRCVPISNHLYFYWYRQILGQKVEFLVSFYNNEISEKSEIFDDQFSVERPDGSNFTLKIRSTKLEDSAMYFCATLFDSSHYGYTFGSGTRLTVV.

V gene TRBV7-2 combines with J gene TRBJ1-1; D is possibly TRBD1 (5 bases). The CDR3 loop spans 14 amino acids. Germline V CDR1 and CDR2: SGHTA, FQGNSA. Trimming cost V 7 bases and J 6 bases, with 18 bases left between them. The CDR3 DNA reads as TGTGCCAGCACCCGAAGGGGCCCCAGCGCTGAAGCTTTCTTT. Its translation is CASTRRGPSAEAFF.

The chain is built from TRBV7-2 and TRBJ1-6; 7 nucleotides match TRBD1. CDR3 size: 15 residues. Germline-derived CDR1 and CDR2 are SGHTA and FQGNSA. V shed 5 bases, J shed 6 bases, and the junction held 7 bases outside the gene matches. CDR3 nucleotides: TGTGCCAGCAGCCAGGGGGTTATGGGTAATTCACCCCTCCACTTT. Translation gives CASSQGVMGNSPLHF.